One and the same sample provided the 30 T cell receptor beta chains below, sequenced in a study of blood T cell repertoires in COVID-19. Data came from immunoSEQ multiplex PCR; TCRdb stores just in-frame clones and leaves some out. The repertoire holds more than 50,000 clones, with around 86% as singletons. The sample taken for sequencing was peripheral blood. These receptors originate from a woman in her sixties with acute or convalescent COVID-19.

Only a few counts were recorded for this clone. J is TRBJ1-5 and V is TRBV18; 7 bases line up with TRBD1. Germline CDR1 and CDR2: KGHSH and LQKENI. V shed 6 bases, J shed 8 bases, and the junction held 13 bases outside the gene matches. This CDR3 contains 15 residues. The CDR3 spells CASSASPDRSEPQHF. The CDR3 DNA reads TGTGCCAGCTCGGCCTCGCCGGACAGGTCGGAGCCCCAGCATTTT.

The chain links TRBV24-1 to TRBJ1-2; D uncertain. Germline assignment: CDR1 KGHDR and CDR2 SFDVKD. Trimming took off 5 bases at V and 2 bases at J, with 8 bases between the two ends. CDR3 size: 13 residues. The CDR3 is CATSVQHNYGYTF. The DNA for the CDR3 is TGTGCCACCAGTGTACAACACAACTATGGCTACACCTTC.

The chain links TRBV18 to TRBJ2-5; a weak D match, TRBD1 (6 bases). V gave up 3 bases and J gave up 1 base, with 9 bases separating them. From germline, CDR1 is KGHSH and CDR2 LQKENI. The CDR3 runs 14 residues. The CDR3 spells CASSPRDTQETQYF. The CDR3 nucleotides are TGTGCCAGCTCACCCCGGGACACCCAAGAGACCCAGTACTTC.

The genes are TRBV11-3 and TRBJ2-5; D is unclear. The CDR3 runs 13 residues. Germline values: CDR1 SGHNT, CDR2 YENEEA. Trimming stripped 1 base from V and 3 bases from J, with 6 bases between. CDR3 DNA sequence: TGTGCCAGCAGCTTAGGTCAGAAAGAGACCCAGTACTTC. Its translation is CASSLGQKETQYF.

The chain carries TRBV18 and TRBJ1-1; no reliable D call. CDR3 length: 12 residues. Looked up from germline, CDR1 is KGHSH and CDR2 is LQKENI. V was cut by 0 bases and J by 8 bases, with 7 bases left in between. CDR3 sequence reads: CASSPPGQEAFF. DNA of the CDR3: TGTGCCAGCTCACCACCTGGCCAGGAAGCTTTCTTT. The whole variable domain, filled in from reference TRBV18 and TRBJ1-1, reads NAGVMQNPRHLVRRRGQEARLRCSPMKGHSHVYWYRQLPEEGLKFMVYLQKENIIDESGMPKERFSAEFPKEGPSILRIQQVVRGDSAAYFCASSPPGQEAFFGQGTRLTVV.

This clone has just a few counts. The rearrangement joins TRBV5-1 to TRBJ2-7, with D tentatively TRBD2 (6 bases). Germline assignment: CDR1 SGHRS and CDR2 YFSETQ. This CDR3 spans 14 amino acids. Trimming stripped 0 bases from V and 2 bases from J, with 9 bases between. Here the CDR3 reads CASSLAGGAYEQYF. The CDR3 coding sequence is TGCGCCAGCAGCTTGGCAGGAGGGGCCTACGAGCAGTACTTC.

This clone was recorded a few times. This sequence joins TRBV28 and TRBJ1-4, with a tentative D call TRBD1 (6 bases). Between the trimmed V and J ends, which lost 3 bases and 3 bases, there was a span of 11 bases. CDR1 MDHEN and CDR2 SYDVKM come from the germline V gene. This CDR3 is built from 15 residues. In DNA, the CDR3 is TGTGCCAGCAGTTTCTTATGGGGGCCTAATGAAAAACTGTTTTTT. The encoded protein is CASSFLWGPNEKLFF.

CDR3 protein: CASSQAPRGYEQYF. The CDR3 nucleotides read TGTGCCAGCAGCCAAGCCCCCCGCGGGTACGAGCAGTACTTC. J is TRBJ2-7 and V is TRBV3-1 (or the pseudogene TRBV3-2); D possibly corresponds to TRBD2 (5 bases). The CDR3 contains 14 residues. Trimming pared 1 base from V and 4 bases from J, leaving 11 bases between. Germline CDR1 and CDR2: LGHDT and YNNKEL (reference sequence).

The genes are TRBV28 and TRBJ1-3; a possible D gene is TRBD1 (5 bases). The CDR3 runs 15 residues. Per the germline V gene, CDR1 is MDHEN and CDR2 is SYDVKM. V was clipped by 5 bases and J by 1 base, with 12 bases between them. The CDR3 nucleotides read TGTGCCAGCAGTCCGCCGGGGACTTCTGGAAACACCATATATTTT. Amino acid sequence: CASSPPGTSGNTIYF.

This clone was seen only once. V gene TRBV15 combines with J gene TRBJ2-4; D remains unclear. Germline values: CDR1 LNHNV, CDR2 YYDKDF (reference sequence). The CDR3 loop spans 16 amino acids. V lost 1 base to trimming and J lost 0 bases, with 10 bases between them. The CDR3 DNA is TGTGCCACCAGCAGAGGTCCAGTCCTAGCCAAAAACATTCAGTACTTC. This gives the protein CATSRGPVLAKNIQYF.

CDR3 bases: TGTGCCATCGCCCGACAGGGCCCATACGAGCAGTACTTC. Translated, it gives CAIARQGPYEQYF. V usage is TRBV10-3 and J usage is TRBJ2-7, with TRBD1 identical over 7 bases. V was pared by 8 bases and J by 4 bases, with 8 bases of the junction left unmatched. CDR3 length: 13 amino acids. Germline values: CDR1 ENHRY, CDR2 SYGVKD.

The CDR3 sequence: CASSHLSYEQYF. DNA of the CDR3: TGTGCCAGCAGCCATCTTAGTTACGAGCAGTACTTC. The chain recombines TRBV3-1 (or the pseudogene TRBV3-2) with TRBJ2-7; D gene unclear. The CDR3 extends over 12 amino acids. Between the trimmed V and J ends, which lost 3 bases and 4 bases, there was a span of 7 bases. Per germline, CDR1 LGHDT and CDR2 YNNKEL (reference sequence).

The CDR3 sequence: CASSPIAGGGTDTQYF. The CDR3 region has the DNA TGTGCCAGCAGCCCCATAGCGGGAGGAGGCACAGATACGCAGTATTTT. This chain joins TRBV7-2 and TRBJ2-3; 10 bases match TRBD2. Germline CDR1 is SGHTA and CDR2 is FQGNSA. V was pared by 5 bases and J by 1 base, with 6 bases of the junction left unmatched. The CDR3 spans 16 residues. The variable domain in full, completed from reference TRBV7-2 and TRBJ2-3, reads GAGVSQSPSNKVTEKGKDVELRCDPISGHTALYWYRQSLGQGLEFLIYFQGNSAPDKSGLPSDRFSAERTGGSVSTLTIQRTQQEDSAVYLCASSPIAGGGTDTQYFGPGTRLTVL.

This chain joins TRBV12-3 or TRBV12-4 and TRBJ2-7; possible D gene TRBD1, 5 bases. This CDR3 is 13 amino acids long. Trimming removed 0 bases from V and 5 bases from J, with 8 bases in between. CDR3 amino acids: CASSLAFRDEQYF. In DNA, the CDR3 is TGTGCCAGCAGTTTAGCTTTCAGGGACGAGCAGTACTTC.

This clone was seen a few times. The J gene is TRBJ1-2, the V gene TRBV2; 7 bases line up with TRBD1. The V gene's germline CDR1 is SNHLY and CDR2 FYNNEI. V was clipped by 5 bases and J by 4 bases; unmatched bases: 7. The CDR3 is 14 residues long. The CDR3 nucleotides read TGTGCCAGCAGTCCAACAGGGGACCCCTATGGCTACACCTTC. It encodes CASSPTGDPYGYTF.

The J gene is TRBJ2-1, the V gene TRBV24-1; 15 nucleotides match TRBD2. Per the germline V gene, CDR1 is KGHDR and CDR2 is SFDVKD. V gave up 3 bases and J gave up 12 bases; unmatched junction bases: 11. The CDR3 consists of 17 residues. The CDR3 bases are TGTGCCACCAGTGATCCCCGGACTAGCGGGAGGGCAGTCGGGCAGTTCTTC. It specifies CATSDPRTSGRAVGQFF.

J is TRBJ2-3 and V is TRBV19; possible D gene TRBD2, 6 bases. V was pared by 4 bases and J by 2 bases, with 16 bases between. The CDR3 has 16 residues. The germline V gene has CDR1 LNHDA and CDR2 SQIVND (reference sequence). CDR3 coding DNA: TGTGCCAGTAGTAAGGGCGGGATCACTATCACAGATACGCAGTATTTT. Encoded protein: CASSKGGITITDTQYF.

CDR3 nucleotides: TGTGCCAGCAGACCGACAGGGCGAGATGAAAAACTGTTTTTT. Residues: CASRPTGRDEKLFF. The rearrangement joins TRBV6-5 to TRBJ1-4, with TRBD1 matching 7 bases. Germline V CDR1 and CDR2: MNHEY, SVGAGI. V shed 6 bases, J shed 6 bases, and the junction held 7 bases outside the gene matches. The CDR3 covers 14 residues.

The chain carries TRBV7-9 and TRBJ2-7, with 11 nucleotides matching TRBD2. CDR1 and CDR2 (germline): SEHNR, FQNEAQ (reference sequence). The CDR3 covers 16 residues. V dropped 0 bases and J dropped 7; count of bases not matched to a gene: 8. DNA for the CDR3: TGTGCCAGCAGCTTAGCACTAGCGGGGGTCGTTGCAGAGCAGTACTTC. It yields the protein CASSLALAGVVAEQYF. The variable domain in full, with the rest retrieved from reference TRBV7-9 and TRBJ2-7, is DTGVSQNPRHKITKRGQNVTFRCDPISEHNRLYWYRQTLGQGPEFLTYFQNEAQLEKSRLLSDRFSAERPKGSFSTLEIQRTEQGDSAMYLCASSLALAGVVAEQYFGPGTRLTVT.

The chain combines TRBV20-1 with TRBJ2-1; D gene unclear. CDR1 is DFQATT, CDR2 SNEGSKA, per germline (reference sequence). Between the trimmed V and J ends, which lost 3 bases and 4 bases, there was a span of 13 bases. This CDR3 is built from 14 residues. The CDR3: CSASPRGRYNEQFF. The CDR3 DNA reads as TGCAGTGCTAGTCCGCGCGGCAGATACAATGAGCAGTTCTTC.

The CDR3 sequence is CSVVIRTGLDTQYF. In DNA, the CDR3 is TGCAGCGTTGTTATTCGGACAGGGTTGGATACGCAGTATTTT. The chain employs TRBV29-1 and TRBJ2-3, with TRBD1 matching over 8 bases. The ends lost 4 bases at V and 6 bases at J; junction bases unmatched: 9. This CDR3 has 14 residues. The germline CDR1 and CDR2 sequences are SQVTM and ANQGSEA.

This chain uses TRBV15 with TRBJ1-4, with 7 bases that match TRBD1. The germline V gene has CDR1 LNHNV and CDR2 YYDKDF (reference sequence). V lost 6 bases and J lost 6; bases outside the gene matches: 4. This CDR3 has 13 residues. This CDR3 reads CATRLGTDEKLFF. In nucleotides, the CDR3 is TGTGCCACCAGGCTCGGGACAGATGAAAAACTGTTTTTT.

CDR3 amino acids: CASSPGTGSNQPQHF. As DNA, the CDR3 is TGTGCCAGCAGTCCCGGGACAGGGAGCAATCAGCCCCAGCATTTT. The rearrangement links TRBV27 to TRBJ1-5; 9 positions match TRBD1. CDR1 and CDR2 from the germline V gene are MNHEY and SMNVEV (reference sequence). CDR3 length: 15 amino acids. The junction had 3 bases not matched to a gene; V was cut back by 5 bases and J by 1 base.

CDR3 bases: TGTGCCACAGACAGGGGGGGACGGAACACTGAAGCTTTCTTT. Translating gives CATDRGGRNTEAFF. The V gene is TRBV5-6, the J gene TRBJ1-1; the match to TRBD1 covers 9 bases. The length of the CDR3 is 14 residues. The V and J ends lost 9 bases and 1 base, in that order; junction bases with no gene match: 7. Germline V gene sequence: CDR1 SGHDT, CDR2 YYEEEE.

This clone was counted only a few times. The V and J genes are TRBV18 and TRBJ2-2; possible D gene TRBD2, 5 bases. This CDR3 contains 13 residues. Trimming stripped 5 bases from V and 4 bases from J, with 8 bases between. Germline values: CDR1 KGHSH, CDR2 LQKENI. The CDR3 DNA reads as TGTGCCAGCTCAGAGGGCACCACCGGGGAGCTGTTTTTT. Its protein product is CASSEGTTGELFF.

In nucleotides, the CDR3 is TGTGCCAGCAGTTCAGGGGGCGCCCGGAAAGAGACCCAGTACTTC. It yields the protein CASSSGGARKETQYF. The J gene is TRBJ2-5, the V gene TRBV28, with 8 bases lining up with TRBD1. Germline CDR1 and CDR2: MDHEN and SYDVKM. Germline trimming cut 4 bases from V and 3 bases from J; bases unmatched to any gene: 7. This CDR3 comprises 15 residues.

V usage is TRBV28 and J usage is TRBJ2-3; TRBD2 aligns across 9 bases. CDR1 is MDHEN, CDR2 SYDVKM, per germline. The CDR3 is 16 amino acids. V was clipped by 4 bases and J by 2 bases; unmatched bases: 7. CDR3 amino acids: CASSSGGRGPTDTQYF. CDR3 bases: TGTGCCAGCAGTTCCGGCGGGAGGGGACCCACAGATACGCAGTATTTT.

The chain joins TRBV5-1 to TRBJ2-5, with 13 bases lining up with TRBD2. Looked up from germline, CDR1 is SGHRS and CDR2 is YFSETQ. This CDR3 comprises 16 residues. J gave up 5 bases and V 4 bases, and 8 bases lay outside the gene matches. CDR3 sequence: CASSAKGLAGRETQYF. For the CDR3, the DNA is TGCGCCAGCAGCGCCAAGGGACTAGCGGGAAGGGAGACCCAGTACTTC.

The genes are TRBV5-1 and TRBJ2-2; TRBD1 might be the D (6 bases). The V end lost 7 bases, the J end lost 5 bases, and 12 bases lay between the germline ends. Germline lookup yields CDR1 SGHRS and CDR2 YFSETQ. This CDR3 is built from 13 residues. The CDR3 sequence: CASEDRRTGELFF. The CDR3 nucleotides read TGCGCCAGCGAGGACAGACGTACCGGGGAGCTGTTTTTT.

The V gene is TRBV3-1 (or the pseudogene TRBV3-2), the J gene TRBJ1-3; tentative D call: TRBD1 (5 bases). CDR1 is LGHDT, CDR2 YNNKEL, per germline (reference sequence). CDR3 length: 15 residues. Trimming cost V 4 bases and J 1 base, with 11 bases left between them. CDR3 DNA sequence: TGTGCCAGCAGCCCCTGGGGCTCATCTGGAAACACCATATATTTT. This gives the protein CASSPWGSSGNTIYF.